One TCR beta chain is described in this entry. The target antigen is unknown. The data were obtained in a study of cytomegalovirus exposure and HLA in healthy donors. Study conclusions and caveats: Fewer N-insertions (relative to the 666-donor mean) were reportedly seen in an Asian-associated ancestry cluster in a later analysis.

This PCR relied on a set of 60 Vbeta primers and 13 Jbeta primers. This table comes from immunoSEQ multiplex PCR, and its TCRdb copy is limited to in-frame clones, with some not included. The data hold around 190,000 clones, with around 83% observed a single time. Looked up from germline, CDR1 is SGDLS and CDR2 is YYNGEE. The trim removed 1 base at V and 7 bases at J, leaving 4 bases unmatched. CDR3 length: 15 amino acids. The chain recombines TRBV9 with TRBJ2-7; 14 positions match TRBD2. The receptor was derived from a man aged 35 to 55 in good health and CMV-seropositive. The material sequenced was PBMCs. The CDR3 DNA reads TGTGCCAGCAGCGTAATGGGACTAGCGGGAGCTGAGCAGTACTTC. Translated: CASSVMGLAGAEQYF.